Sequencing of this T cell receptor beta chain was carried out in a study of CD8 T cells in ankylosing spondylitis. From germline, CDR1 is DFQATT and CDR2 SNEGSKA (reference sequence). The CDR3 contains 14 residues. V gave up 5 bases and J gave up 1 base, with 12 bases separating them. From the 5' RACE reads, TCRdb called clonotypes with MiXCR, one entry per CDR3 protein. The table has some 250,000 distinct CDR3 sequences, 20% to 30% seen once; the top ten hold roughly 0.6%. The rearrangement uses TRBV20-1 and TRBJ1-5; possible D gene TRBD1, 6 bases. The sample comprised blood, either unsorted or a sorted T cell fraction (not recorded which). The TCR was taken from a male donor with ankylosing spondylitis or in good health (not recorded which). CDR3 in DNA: TGCAGTGCTCCCCCAGGGGAGAGCAATCAGCCCCAGCATTTT. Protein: CSAPPGESNQPQHF.